The rows below give T cell receptor beta chains drawn from one sample of a study of control samples from healthy donors and cancer patients. This table comes from immunoSEQ multiplex PCR, and its TCRdb copy is limited to in-frame clones, with some not included. The repertoire holds some 130,000 clones, with around 93% as singletons. Sequenced: blood. These TCRs come from a man between 18 and 29 years old in good health. Both conserved end residues are part of each CDR3. The order of the fields is V gene, D gene, clone size, J gene, CDR3 DNA, CDR3 protein. A D gene is named only where the DNA matches it firmly. The size of a clone is reported for some rows only, either as once, few or many, or as a class for expanded clones.

TRBV7-3,TRBD2,once,TRBJ2-2,TGTGCCAGCAGCTTATGTATGCGCGCGGGGGGCCCCACCGGGGAGCTGTTTTTT,CASSLCMRAGGPTGELFF
TRBV10-3,.,.,TRBJ2-5,TGTGCCATCAGTGTGGGGGCAAGAGAGACCCAGTACTTC,CAISVGARETQYF
TRBV5-1,TRBD1,.,TRBJ1-6,TGCGCCAGCAGCCTTCGGACAGGGGGCAATTATAATTCACCCCTCCACTTT,CASSLRTGGNYNSPLHF
TRBV10-2,TRBD2,.,TRBJ2-1,TGCGCCAGCACTGAGGGTATAGCGGGGGGGTATGAGCAGTTCTTC,CASTEGIAGGYEQFF
TRBV3-1/TRBV3-2,.,.,TRBJ1-2,TGTGCCAGCAGCACTTCAAGGCATTATGGCTACACCTTC,CASSTSRHYGYTF
TRBV20-1,.,.,TRBJ2-7,TGCAGTGCCACTAGAGATTACGAGCAGTACTTC,CSATRDYEQYF
TRBV5-4,.,.,TRBJ1-2,TGTGCCAGCAGCATGGGGGGGACCCGGAGTGGCTACACCTTC,CASSMGGTRSGYTF
TRBV4-1,.,.,TRBJ1-3,TGCGCCAGCAGCCAAGTATTCATAGGTTCTGGAAACACCATATATTTT,CASSQVFIGSGNTIYF
TRBV27,TRBD1,.,TRBJ1-1,TGTGCCAGCAGTCTGATAAGCCCGACAGGGCACACTGAAGCTTTCTTT,CASSLISPTGHTEAFF
TRBV7-9,.,few,TRBJ1-2,TGTGCCAGCAGCTTAGACGGGGACTATGGCTACACCTTC,CASSLDGDYGYTF
TRBV7-2,.,.,TRBJ1-5,TGTGCCAGCAGCCAAAAGGGGTATAGCAATCAGCCCCAGCATTTT,CASSQKGYSNQPQHF
TRBV5-1,TRBD1,once,TRBJ2-5,TGCGCCAGCAGCCTTTGGACAGGGGGCTTAGGGGAGACCCAGTACTTC,CASSLWTGGLGETQYF
TRBV5-1,.,.,TRBJ1-1,TGCGCCAGCAGCTCCGAGACTGGGAACACTGAAGCTTTCTTT,CASSSETGNTEAFF
TRBV7-9,.,.,TRBJ1-1,TGTGCCAGCAGCCCCGACGGGCTGGGGACTGAAGCTTTCTTT,CASSPDGLGTEAFF
TRBV6-2/TRBV6-3,.,.,TRBJ1-3,TGTGCCAGCAGTTATCTCTCTGGAAACACCATATATTTT,CASSYLSGNTIYF
TRBV13,.,.,TRBJ2-5,TGTGCCAGCAGCTTACGTTTAGCAGAAGAGACCCAGTACTTC,CASSLRLAEETQYF
TRBV27,.,.,TRBJ1-4,TGTGCCAGCAGCCTCGATGGCCCTAATGAAAAACTGTTTTTT,CASSLDGPNEKLFF
TRBV7-2,TRBD1,once,TRBJ1-2,TGTGCCAGCAGCTTAGTAGGGGGCGCGAGCTATGGCTACACCTTC,CASSLVGGASYGYTF
TRBV5-1,.,.,TRBJ1-1,TGCGCCAGCAGCTTGGATGGGTTTCGGGGCACTGAAGCTTTCTTT,CASSLDGFRGTEAFF
TRBV3-1/TRBV3-2,.,.,TRBJ2-7,TGTGCCAGCAGGTCAACAGACGCCTTCGGGGAGCAGTACTTC,CASRSTDAFGEQYF
TRBV6-5,TRBD1,.,TRBJ2-3,TGTGCCAGCACCGAGACAGGGACAGATACGCAGTATTTT,CASTETGTDTQYF
TRBV5-6,.,.,TRBJ1-2,TGTGCCAGCAGCTTGGCTCGGCGCGGGTATGGCTACACCTTC,CASSLARRGYGYTF
TRBV14,.,.,TRBJ2-2,TGTGCCAGCAGCCAAGATATGTGGCGGGGGCGAGGTCACGCCGGGGAGCTGTTTTTT,CASSQDMWRGRGHAGELFF
TRBV11-3,.,.,TRBJ2-2,TGTGCCAGCAGCAGGGAGGGGGGCCGTTACACCGGGGAGCTGTTTTTT,CASSREGGRYTGELFF
TRBV3-1/TRBV3-2,TRBD1,.,TRBJ2-7,TGTGCCAGCAGCCAGGAGTCGTCGACAGGGGGCATTTCCGAGCAGTACTTC,CASSQESSTGGISEQYF
TRBV5-6,.,.,TRBJ1-4,TGTGCCAGCAGCTTGTTGGCAACCAATGAAAAACTGTTTTTT,CASSLLATNEKLFF
TRBV5-1,.,.,TRBJ1-1,TGCGCCAGCAGCTTAACAGGCACTGAAGCTTTCTTT,CASSLTGTEAFF
TRBV5-4,.,.,TRBJ1-6,TGTGCCAGCAGCCCCAACATAGGGGGGTCACCCCTCCACTTT,CASSPNIGGSPLHF
TRBV2,TRBD1,.,TRBJ1-5,TGTGCCAGCAGTGTTGACAGGGGTGGAAATCAGCCCCAGCATTTT,CASSVDRGGNQPQHF
TRBV5-1,.,.,TRBJ1-3,TGCGCCAGCAGCTTGGCCCCCGACAGCTCTGGAAACACCATATATTTT,CASSLAPDSSGNTIYF
TRBV7-6,TRBD1,.,TRBJ2-3,TGTGCCAGCAGCTTACAGGGGGCCCACTCATATAGCACAGATACGCAGTATTTT,CASSLQGAHSYSTDTQYF
TRBV18,.,.,TRBJ2-1,TGTGCCAGCTCGATCCCCCTACAGACCCCTTCCAGGCTGTTCTTC,CASSIPLQTPSRLFF
TRBV6-6,TRBD1,.,TRBJ1-5,TGTGCCAGCACTACGACAGGGGATAGCAATCAGCCCCAGCATTTT,CASTTTGDSNQPQHF
TRBV5-6,.,.,TRBJ2-1,TGTGCCAGCAGCTTGTTGGACAGTACCTACAATGAGCAGTTCTTC,CASSLLDSTYNEQFF
TRBV6-6,.,many,TRBJ1-1,TGTGCCAGCAGCGACAACGGCAACACTGAAGCTTTCTTT,CASSDNGNTEAFF
TRBV6-6,.,once,TRBJ1-1,TGTGCCAGCAGTTATACAATCTCGACGTTGGGCGGCGAAGCTTTCTTT,CASSYTISTLGGEAFF
TRBV7-3,.,.,TRBJ2-1,TGTGCCAGCAGCGATCTTGGTGGGCAGTTCTTC,CASSDLGGQFF
TRBV30,.,.,TRBJ2-4,TGTGCCTGGAGTGTAGAAAGGCTATACGCCAAAAACATTCAGTACTTC,CAWSVERLYAKNIQYF
TRBV9,TRBD1,.,TRBJ2-2,TGTGCCAGCAGCGCCCAGGGACAGGGTGGAACCGGGGAGCTGTTTTTT,CASSAQGQGGTGELFF
TRBV6-1,.,.,TRBJ1-3,TGTGCCAGCAGTGAAGCGAGGGTCGCTGGAAACACCATATATTTT,CASSEARVAGNTIYF
TRBV13,.,.,TRBJ2-7,TGTGCCAGCAGCGCAGCTCCTCCTCTCTCCTACGAGCAGTACTTC,CASSAAPPLSYEQYF
TRBV19,.,.,TRBJ1-5,TGTGCCAGTAATTCAGGGACCTCAGGCAATCAGCCCCAGCATTTT,CASNSGTSGNQPQHF
TRBV12-3/TRBV12-4,TRBD1,.,TRBJ2-5,TGTGCCAGCAGTCTGGACAGGAGAGAGACCCAGTACTTC,CASSLDRRETQYF
TRBV6-5,TRBD1,.,TRBJ1-1,TGTGCCAGCAGTTACAGACAGGGGACTGAAGCTTTCTTT,CASSYRQGTEAFF
TRBV2,TRBD1,.,TRBJ2-1,TGTGCCAGCAGGGCTACCGGGACAGCCTACAATGAGCAGTTCTTC,CASRATGTAYNEQFF
TRBV7-9,.,.,TRBJ1-6,TGTGCCAGCAGTTTCAGTATGAGGGCGCTGAATTCACCCCTCCACTTT,CASSFSMRALNSPLHF
TRBV2,TRBD1,.,TRBJ1-6,TGTGCCAGCAGCACACCGGGACAGGGTAATTCACCCCTCCACTTT,CASSTPGQGNSPLHF
TRBV6-1,.,.,TRBJ2-7,TGTGCCAGCAGTGATCTAAGGGGTTCCTACGAGCAGTACTTC,CASSDLRGSYEQYF
TRBV5-5,TRBD2,.,TRBJ2-1,TGTGCCAGCAGCTTGGCCGGGGGGGGCCCCCACAATGAGCAGTTCTTC,CASSLAGGGPHNEQFF
TRBV19,.,.,TRBJ1-4,TGTGCCAGTAGATCGACTGAAAAACTGTTTTTT,CASRSTEKLFF
TRBV5-1,.,.,TRBJ1-1,TGCGCCAGCAGCTTGGAGGGAGGGGCGAACACTGAAGCTTTCTTT,CASSLEGGANTEAFF
TRBV2,.,.,TRBJ1-2,TGTGCCAGCACTCAGACAGGCAACTATGGCTACACCTTC,CASTQTGNYGYTF
TRBV10-3,.,.,TRBJ1-3,TGTGCCATCAGTGAAATAAGGGGCTCTGGAAACACCATATATTTT,CAISEIRGSGNTIYF
TRBV2,TRBD1,.,TRBJ1-5,TGTGCCAGCAGTGAGAGGGAGGGGGCGGGCAATCAGCCCCAGCATTTT,CASSEREGAGNQPQHF
TRBV7-2,.,.,TRBJ1-5,TGTGCCAGCAGCTTACGTCAGGGTCTTCGCAATCAGCCCCAGCATTTT,CASSLRQGLRNQPQHF
TRBV19,.,.,TRBJ2-5,TGTGCCAGTAGTATAGGGGCAGGGGTCGAGACCCAGTACTTC,CASSIGAGVETQYF
TRBV7-3,.,few,TRBJ2-1,TGTGCCAGCAGCTTAACGTCCCCAGGGGCAAGTGAGCAGTTCTTC,CASSLTSPGASEQFF
TRBV5-1,.,.,TRBJ1-3,TGCGCCAGCAGCCCGGACCACTCTGGAAACACCATATATTTT,CASSPDHSGNTIYF
TRBV13,TRBD1,.,TRBJ2-7,TGTGCCAGCAGCTTAGTAGGACAGGTAACCTACGAGCAGTACTTC,CASSLVGQVTYEQYF